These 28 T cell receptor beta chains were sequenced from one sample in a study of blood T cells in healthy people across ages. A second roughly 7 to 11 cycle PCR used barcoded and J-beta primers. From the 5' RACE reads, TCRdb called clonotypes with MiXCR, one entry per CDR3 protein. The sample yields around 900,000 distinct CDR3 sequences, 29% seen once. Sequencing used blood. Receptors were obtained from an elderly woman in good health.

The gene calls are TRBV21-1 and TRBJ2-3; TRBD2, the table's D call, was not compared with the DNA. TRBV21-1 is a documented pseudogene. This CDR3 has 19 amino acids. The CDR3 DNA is TGTGCCAGCAGCAAAGTCGGCGGGGAGGCCCGTTGGTTGGGAGATACGCAGTATTTT. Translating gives CASSKVGGEARWLGDTQYF.

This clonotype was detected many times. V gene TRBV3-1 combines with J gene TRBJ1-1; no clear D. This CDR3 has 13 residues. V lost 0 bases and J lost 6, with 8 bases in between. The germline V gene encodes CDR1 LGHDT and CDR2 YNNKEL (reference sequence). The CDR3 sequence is CASSQDRESEAFF. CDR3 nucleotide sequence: TGTGCCAGCAGCCAAGATCGGGAGTCTGAAGCTTTCTTT.

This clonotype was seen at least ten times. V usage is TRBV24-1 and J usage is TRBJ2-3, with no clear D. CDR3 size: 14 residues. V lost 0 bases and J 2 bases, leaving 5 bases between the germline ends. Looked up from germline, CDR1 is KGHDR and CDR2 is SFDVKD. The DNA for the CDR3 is TGTGCCACCAGTGATTTGGGGTCCACAGATACGCAGTATTTT. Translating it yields CATSDLGSTDTQYF.

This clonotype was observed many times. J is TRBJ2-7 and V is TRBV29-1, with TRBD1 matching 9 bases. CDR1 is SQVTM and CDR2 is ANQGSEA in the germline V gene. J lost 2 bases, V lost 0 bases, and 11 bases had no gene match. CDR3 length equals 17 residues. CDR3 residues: CSVEDRAGTGPAYEQYF. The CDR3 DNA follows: TGCAGCGTTGAAGATAGAGCCGGGACAGGGCCCGCCTACGAGCAGTACTTC.

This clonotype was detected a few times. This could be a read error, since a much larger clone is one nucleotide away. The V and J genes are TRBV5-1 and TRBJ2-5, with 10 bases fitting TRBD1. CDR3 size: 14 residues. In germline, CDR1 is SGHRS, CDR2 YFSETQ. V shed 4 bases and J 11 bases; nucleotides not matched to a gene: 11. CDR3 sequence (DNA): TGCGCCAGCAGCCCCCTGACAGGGGGCAGTGAGCAGTACTTC. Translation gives CASSPLTGGSEQYF.

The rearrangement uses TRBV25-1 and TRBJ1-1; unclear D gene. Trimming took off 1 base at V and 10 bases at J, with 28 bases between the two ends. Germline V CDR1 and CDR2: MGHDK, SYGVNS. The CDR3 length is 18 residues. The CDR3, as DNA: TGTGCCAGCAGTGAATTAGGTGCAGCGCCATCGGGAGACCCCGGAGCTTTCTTT. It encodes CASSELGAAPSGDPGAFF. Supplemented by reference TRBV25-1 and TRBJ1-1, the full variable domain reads EADIYQTPRYLVIGTGKKITLECSQTMGHDKMYWYQQDPGMELHLIHYSYGVNSTEKGDLSSESTVSRIRTEHFPLTLESARPSHTSQYLCASSELGAAPSGDPGAFFGQGTRLTVV.

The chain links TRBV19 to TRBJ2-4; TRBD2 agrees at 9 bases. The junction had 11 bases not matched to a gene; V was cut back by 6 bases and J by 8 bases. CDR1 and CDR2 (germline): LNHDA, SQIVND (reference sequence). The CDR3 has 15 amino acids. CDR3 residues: CASSPVAGGIDIQYF. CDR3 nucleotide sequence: TGTGCCAGTAGCCCCGTCGCGGGGGGGATCGACATTCAGTACTTC.

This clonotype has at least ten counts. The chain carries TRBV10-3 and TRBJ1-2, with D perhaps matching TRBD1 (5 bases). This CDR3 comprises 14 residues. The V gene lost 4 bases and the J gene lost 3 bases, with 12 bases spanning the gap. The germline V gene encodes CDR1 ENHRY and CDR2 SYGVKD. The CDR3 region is CAISGGDSHYGYTF. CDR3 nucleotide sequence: TGTGCCATCAGTGGTGGTGACAGCCACTATGGCTACACCTTC.

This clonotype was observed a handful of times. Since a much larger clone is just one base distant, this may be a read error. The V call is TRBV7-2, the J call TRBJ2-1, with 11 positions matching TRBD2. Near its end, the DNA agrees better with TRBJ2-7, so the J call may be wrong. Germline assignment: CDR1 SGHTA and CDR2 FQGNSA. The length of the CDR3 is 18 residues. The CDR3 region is CASSLRLAGPSSYNEQYF. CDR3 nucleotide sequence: TGTGCCAGCAGCTTAAGACTAGCGGGGCCTAGCTCCTACAATGAGCAGTACTTC.

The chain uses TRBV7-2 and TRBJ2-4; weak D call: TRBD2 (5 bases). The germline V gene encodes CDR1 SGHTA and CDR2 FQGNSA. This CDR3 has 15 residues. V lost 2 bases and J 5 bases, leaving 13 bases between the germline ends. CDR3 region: CASSLNGNTENIQYF. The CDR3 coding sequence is TGTGCCAGCAGCTTAAACGGGAACACAGAAAACATTCAGTACTTC.

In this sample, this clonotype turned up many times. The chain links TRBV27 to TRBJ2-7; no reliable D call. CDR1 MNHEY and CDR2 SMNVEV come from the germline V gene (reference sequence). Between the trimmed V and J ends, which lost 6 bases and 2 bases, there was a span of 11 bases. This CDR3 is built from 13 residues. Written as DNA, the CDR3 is TGTGCCAGCAGAGGAACCGCGACCTACGAGCAGTACTTC. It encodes CASRGTATYEQYF.

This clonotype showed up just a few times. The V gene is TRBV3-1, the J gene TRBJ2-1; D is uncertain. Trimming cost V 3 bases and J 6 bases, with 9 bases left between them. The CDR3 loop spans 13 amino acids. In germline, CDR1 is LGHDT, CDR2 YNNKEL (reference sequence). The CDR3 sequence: CASSQMSINEQFF. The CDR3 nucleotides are TGTGCCAGCAGCCAGATGAGTATCAATGAGCAGTTCTTC.

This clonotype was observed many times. The CDR3 sequence: CAISASPGQGARKQFF. CDR3 sequence (DNA): TGTGCCATCAGTGCCTCTCCGGGACAGGGGGCAAGAAAGCAGTTCTTC. The chain employs TRBV10-3 and TRBJ2-1, with 12 bases identical to TRBD1. After removal of 4 bases from V and 11 bases from J, the junction contained 12 bases not matched to a gene. This CDR3 comprises 16 residues. Per germline, CDR1 ENHRY and CDR2 SYGVKD.

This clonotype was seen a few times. The CDR3 DNA is TGTGCCAGCAGCTCCCTGGGGGGAAGCAATCAGCCCCAGCATTTT. Translation gives CASSSLGGSNQPQHF. The chain couples TRBV7-9 to TRBJ1-5; tentative D call: TRBD1 (5 bases). The V gene's germline CDR1 is SEHNR and CDR2 FQNEAQ (reference sequence). V lost 4 bases, J lost 1 base, and 11 bases lay in between. The CDR3 is 15 amino acids.

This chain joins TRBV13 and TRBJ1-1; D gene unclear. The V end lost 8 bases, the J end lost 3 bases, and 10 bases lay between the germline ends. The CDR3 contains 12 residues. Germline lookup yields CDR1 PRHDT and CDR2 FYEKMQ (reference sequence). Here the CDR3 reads CASDGRDTEAFF. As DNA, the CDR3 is TGTGCCAGCGACGGAAGGGACACTGAAGCTTTCTTT.

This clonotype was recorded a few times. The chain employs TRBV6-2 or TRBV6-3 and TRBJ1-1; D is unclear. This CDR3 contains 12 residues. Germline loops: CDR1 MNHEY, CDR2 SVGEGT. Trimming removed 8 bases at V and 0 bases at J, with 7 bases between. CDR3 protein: CASEGVNTEAFF. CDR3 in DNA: TGTGCCAGCGAGGGTGTGAACACTGAAGCTTTCTTT.

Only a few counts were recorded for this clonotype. CDR3 DNA sequence: TGTGCCAGCAGTTTCCCGTCTGGCAGGGGGAACACTGAAGCTTTCTTT. The encoded protein is CASSFPSGRGNTEAFF. This chain connects TRBV6-2 or TRBV6-3 to TRBJ1-1; D possibly corresponds to TRBD1 (6 bases). CDR1 MNHEY and CDR2 SVGEGT come from the germline V gene. The CDR3 extends over 16 amino acids. V lost 4 bases, J lost 1 base, and 16 bases lay in between.

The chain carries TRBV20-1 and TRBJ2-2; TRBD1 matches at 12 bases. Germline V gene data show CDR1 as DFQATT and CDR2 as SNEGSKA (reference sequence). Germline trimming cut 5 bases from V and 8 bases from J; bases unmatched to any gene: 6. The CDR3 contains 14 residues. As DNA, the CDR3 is TGCAGTGCTTCGAGGGACAGGGGGCGTGGGGAGCTGTTTTTT. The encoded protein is CSASRDRGRGELFF.

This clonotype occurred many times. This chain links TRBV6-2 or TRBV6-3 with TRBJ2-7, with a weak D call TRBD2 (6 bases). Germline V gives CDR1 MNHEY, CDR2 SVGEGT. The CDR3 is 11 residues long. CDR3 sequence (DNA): TGTCTAACCGGGACTCACTACGAGCAGTACTTC. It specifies CLTGTHYEQYF.

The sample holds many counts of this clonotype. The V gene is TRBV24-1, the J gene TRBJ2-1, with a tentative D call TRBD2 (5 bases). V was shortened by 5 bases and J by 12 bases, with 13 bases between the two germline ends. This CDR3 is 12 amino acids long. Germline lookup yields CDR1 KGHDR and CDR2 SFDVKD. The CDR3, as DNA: TGTGCCACCAGTGCGGGAATCCTAGGGCAGTTCTTC. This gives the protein CATSAGILGQFF.

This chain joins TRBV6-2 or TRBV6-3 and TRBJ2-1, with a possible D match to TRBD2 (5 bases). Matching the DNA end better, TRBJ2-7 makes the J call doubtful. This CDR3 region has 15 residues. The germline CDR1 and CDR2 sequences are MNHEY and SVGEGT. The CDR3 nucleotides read TGTGCCAGCAGTTACTCAGGGAGCTCCTACAATGAGCAGTACTTC. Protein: CASSYSGSSYNEQYF.

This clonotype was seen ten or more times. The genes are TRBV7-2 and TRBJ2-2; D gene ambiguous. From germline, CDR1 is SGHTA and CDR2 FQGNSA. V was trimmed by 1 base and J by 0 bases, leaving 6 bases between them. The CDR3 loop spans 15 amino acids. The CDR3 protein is CASSLGWANTGELFF. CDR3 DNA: TGTGCCAGCAGCTTAGGTTGGGCGAACACCGGGGAGCTGTTTTTT.

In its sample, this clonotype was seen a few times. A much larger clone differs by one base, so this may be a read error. In DNA form, the CDR3 reads TGCAGTGCTCCTAGAGATTTGGGGGGGGGCTACAATGAGCAGTACTTC. Its translation is CSAPRDLGGGYNEQYF. The chain combines TRBV20-1 with TRBJ2-5; D may be TRBD2 (7 bases). CDR1 and CDR2 from the germline V gene are DFQATT and SNEGSKA (reference sequence). There are 16 residues in the CDR3. Trimming stripped 5 bases from V and 11 bases from J, with 30 bases between.

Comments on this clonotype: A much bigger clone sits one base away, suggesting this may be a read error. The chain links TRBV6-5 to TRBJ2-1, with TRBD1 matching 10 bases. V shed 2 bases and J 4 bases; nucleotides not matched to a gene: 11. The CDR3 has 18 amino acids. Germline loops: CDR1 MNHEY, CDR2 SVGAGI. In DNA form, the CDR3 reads TGTGCCAGCAGTTACCGCCTTCGGGACAGGGGTGGATACAATGAGCAGTTCTTC. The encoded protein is CASSYRLRDRGGYNEQFF.

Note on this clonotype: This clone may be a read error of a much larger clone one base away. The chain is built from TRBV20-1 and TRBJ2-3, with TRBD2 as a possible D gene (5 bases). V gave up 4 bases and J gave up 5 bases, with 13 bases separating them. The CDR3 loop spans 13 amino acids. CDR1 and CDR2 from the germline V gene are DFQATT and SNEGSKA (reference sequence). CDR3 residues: CSANFGGGDTQYF. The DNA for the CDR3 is TGCAGTGCTAACTTCGGAGGAGGAGATACGCAGTATTTT.

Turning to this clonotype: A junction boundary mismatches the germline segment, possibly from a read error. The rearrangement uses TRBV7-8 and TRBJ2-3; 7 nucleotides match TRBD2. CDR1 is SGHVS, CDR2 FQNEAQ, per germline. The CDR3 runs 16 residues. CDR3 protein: CTSSLLAGENTGTQYF. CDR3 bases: TGTACCAGCAGCTTACTGGCGGGGGAGAACACAGGTACGCAGTATTTT.

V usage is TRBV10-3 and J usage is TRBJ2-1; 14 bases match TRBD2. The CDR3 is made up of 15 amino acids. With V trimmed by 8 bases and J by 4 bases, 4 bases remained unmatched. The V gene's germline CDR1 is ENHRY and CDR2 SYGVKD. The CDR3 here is CAIGLAGGRYNEQFF. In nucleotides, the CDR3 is TGTGCCATCGGACTAGCGGGGGGTCGTTACAATGAGCAGTTCTTC.

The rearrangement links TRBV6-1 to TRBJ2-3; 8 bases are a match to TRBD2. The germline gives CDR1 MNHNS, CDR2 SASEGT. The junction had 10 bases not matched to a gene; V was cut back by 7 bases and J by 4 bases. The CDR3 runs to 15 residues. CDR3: CASIEGSGSSDTQYF. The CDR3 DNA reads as TGTGCCAGCATCGAGGGGAGCGGGAGCTCAGATACGCAGTATTTT.